The 2 T cell receptor beta chains below all came from one sample that was sequenced in a study of Tregs in tolerant kidney transplant recipients. The table came from immunoSEQ multiplex PCR; TCRdb's copy has only in-frame clones and leaves some out. The repertoire holds roughly 46,000 clones, with around 90% as singletons. Sequences were obtained from Tregs from blood. The receptors derive from a human donor in good health.

This chain joins TRBV5-6 and TRBJ2-3; 8 bases line up with TRBD2. Germline CDR1 and CDR2: SGHDT and YYEEEE. V shed 4 bases and J 0 bases; nucleotides not matched to a gene: 4. This CDR3 is 15 amino acids long. The CDR3 reads CASSPGGPSTDTQYF. The CDR3 DNA follows: TGTGCCAGCAGCCCGGGGGGGCCTAGCACAGATACGCAGTATTTT.

V is TRBV5-4 and J is TRBJ1-1; D not resolved. Between the trimmed V and J ends, which lost 0 bases and 4 bases, there was a span of 7 bases. CDR1 and CDR2 (germline): SGHNT, YYREEE (reference sequence). The CDR3 is 13 amino acids. The CDR3 sequence: CASSLAALTEAFF. CDR3 DNA: TGTGCCAGCAGCTTGGCGGCACTCACTGAAGCTTTCTTT.